This T cell receptor (beta chain) was recorded in a study of CD8 T cells in Susac syndrome. CDR1 is MGHDK, CDR2 SYGVNS, per germline. V was pared by 5 bases and J by 6 bases, with 7 bases of the junction left unmatched. This CDR3 is built from 15 residues. This clonotype was found once. RNA amounts of about 0.5 to 1 ug underwent reverse transcription with random hexamers. Across 54 Vbeta and 13 Jbeta, TCR beta CDR3 was amplified with immunoSEQ multiplex PCR. Via MiXCR, TCRdb re-called the immunoSEQ multiplex PCR reads, giving one row per CDR3 protein. The data hold roughly 140,000 distinct CDR3 sequences, with nearly 97% observed a single time. The CD8+ and CD4+ T cells were isolated magnetically using a negative isolation approach, whereas the TEMRA cells were enriched by FACS.

The sequencing input was CD8+ T cells from PBMCs. The clonotype originates from a human donor with multiple sclerosis. V gene TRBV25-1 combines with J gene TRBJ2-2; 9 bases fit TRBD2. The CDR3 region has the DNA TGTGCCAGCAGTCCAGCGGGGGGCGCCCCCGGGGAGCTGTTTTTT. Translated, it gives CASSPAGGAPGELFF.